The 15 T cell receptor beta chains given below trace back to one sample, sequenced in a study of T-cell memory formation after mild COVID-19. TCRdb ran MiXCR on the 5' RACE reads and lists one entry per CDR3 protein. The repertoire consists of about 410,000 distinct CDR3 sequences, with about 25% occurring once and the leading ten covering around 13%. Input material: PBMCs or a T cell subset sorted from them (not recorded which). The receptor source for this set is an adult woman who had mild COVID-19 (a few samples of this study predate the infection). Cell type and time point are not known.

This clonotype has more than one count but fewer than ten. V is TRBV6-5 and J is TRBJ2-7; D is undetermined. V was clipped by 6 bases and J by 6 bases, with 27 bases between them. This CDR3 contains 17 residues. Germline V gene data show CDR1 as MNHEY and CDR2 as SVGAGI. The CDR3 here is CASSPTLPGGFGPEQYF. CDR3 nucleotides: TGTGCCAGCAGCCCGACCTTACCCGGCGGTTTCGGGCCCGAGCAGTACTTC.

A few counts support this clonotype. The CDR3 protein is CASSKRTGNYGYTF. CDR3 nucleotides: TGTGCCAGCAGTAAACGGACAGGGAACTATGGCTACACCTTC. V gene TRBV12-3 or TRBV12-4 combines with J gene TRBJ1-2; 8 bases fit TRBD1. CDR3 length equals 14 residues. Trimming cost V 5 bases and J 2 bases; bases outside gene matches: 4.

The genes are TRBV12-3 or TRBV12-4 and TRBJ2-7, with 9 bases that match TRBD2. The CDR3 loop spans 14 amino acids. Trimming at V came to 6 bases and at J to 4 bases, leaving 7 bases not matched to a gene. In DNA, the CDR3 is TGTGCCAGCAGAGTTAGCGGGAGTCTTTACGAGCAGTACTTC. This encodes CASRVSGSLYEQYF.

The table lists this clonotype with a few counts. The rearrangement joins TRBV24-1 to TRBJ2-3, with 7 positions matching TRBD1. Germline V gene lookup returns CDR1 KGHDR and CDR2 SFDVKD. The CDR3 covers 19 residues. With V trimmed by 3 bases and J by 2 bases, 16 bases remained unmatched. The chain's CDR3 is CATSDPKAEGATSTDTQYF. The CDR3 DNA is TGTGCCACCAGTGATCCTAAAGCAGAGGGGGCGACATCCACAGATACGCAGTATTTT.

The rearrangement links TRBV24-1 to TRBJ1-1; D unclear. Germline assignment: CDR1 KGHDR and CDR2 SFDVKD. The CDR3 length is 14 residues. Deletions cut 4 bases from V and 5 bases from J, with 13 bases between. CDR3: CATSDPRRTTEAFF. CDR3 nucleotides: TGTGCCACCAGTGACCCGCGGAGGACGACTGAAGCTTTCTTT.

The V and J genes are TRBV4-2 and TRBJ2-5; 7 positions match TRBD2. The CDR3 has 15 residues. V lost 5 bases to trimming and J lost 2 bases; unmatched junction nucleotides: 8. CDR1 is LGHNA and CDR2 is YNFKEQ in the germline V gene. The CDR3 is CASSYGASGQETQYF. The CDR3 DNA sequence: TGTGCCAGCAGCTATGGGGCTAGCGGTCAAGAGACCCAGTACTTC.

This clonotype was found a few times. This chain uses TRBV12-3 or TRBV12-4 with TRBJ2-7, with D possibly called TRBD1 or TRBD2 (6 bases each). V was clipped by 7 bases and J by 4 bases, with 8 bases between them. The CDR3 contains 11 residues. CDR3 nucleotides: TGTGCCAGCAAGGGGGGATACGAGCAGTACTTC. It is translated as CASKGGYEQYF.

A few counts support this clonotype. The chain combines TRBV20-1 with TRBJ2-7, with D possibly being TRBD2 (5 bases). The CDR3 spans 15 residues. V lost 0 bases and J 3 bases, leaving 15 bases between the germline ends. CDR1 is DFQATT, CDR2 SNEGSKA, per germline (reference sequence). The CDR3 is CSARESGSLIYEQYF. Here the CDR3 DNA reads TGCAGTGCTAGAGAGAGCGGTAGTCTCATCTACGAGCAGTACTTC.

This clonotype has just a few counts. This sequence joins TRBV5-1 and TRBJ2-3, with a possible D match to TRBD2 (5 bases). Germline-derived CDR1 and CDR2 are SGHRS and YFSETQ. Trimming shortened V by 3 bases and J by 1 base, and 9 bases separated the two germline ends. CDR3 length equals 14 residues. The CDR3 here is CASSYEGRTDTQYF. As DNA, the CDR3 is TGCGCCAGCAGCTATGAGGGTCGCACAGATACGCAGTATTTT.

As DNA, the CDR3 is TGTGCCTGGACAGGGAACACCGGGGAGCTGTTTTTT. Its translation is CAWTGNTGELFF. This rearrangement joins TRBV30 to TRBJ2-2, with unresolved D. Germline V gene sequence: CDR1 GTSNPN, CDR2 SVGIG (reference sequence). V lost 4 bases and J lost 1, with 4 bases in between. The CDR3 spans 12 residues.

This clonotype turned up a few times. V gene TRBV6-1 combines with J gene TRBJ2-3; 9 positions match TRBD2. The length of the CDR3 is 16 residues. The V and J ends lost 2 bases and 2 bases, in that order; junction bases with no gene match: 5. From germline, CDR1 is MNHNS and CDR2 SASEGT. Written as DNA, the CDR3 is TGTGCCAGCAGTGAATGGGCGGGGGGGTACACAGATACGCAGTATTTT. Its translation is CASSEWAGGYTDTQYF.

CDR3: CASSYSMGLDQPQHF. The CDR3 DNA follows: TGTGCCAGCAGTTACTCGATGGGATTGGATCAGCCCCAGCATTTT. V gene TRBV6-6 combines with J gene TRBJ1-5; D gene ambiguous. The V gene lost 0 bases and the J gene lost 5 bases, with 11 bases spanning the gap. The CDR3 has 15 residues. The germline gives CDR1 MNHNY, CDR2 SVGAGI (reference sequence).

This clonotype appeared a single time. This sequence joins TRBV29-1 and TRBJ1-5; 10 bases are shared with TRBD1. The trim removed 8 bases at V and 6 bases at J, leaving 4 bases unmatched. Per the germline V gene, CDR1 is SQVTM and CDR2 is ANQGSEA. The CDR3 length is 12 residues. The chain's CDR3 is CSTRDRGQPQHF. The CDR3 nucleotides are TGCAGCACCCGGGACAGGGGTCAGCCCCAGCATTTT.

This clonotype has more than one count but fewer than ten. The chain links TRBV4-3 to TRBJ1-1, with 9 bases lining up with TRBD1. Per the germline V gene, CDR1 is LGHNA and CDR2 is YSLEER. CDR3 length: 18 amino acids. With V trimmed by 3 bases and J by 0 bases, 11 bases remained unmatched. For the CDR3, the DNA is TGCGCCAGCAGCCAGAGGACAGGGGATAACTTACTGAACACTGAAGCTTTCTTT. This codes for CASSQRTGDNLLNTEAFF.

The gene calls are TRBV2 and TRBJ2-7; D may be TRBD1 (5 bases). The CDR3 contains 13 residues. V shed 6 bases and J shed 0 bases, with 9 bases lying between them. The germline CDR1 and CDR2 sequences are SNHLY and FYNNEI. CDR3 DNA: TGTGCCAGCAGGGGGCCGAGCTCCTACGAGCAGTACTTC. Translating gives CASRGPSSYEQYF.